This T cell receptor beta chain was observed in a study of blood T cells in healthy people across ages. Study results and caveats: TCR beta diversity, measured per million T cells, fell in a roughly linear way with age. Unsorted PBMCs ruled out conclusive naive versus antigen-experienced comparison.

For the second PCR, which ran for roughly 7 to 11 cycles, a sample-barcoded 5' primer and a J-beta primer mix were used. The authors tagged each cDNA molecule using a template-switch adaptor with 12 random nucleotides. TCRdb analysed the 5' RACE reads with MiXCR anew, one entry per CDR3 protein. The sample shows roughly 1.7 million distinct CDR3 sequences, 34% of them seen only once. Per sample, no less than 5.5 micrograms of total RNA were extracted. A word on this clonotype: Its antigen is not identified.

Sequenced material: blood. This sequence was found in a woman younger than 45 in good health.

The CDR3 nucleotides are TGTGCCAGCAGCTTCCCAGGGGTTGGCTACACCTTC. This sequence encodes CASSFPGVGYTF. V gene TRBV7-9 combines with J gene TRBJ1-2; D is possibly TRBD1 (6 bases). V was pared by 3 bases and J by 7 bases, with 9 bases between. The CDR3 is made up of 12 amino acids. The V gene's germline CDR1 is SEHNR and CDR2 FQNEAQ (reference sequence).